One and the same sample provided the 13 T cell receptor beta chains below, sequenced in a study of cytomegalovirus exposure and HLA in healthy donors. The PCR had 60 Vbeta and 13 Jbeta primers. Produced via immunoSEQ multiplex PCR; TCRdb's table is partial and in-frame only. Seen here are about 150,000 clones, about 76% observed once, and the top ten hold roughly 3.6%. The sample comprised PBMCs. The receptors come from a human donor in good health.

This clone was seen more than once but under ten times. The chain couples TRBV29-1 to TRBJ2-1, with TRBD2 identical over 8 bases. The CDR3 length is 16 residues. The germline V gene encodes CDR1 SQVTM and CDR2 ANQGSEA. Trimming took 0 bases from V and 3 from J; bases not matched to a gene: 7. Written as DNA, the CDR3 is TGCAGCGTTGAAGAATATGTACTAGCGGTCTACAATGAGCAGTTCTTC. Translation gives CSVEEYVLAVYNEQFF.

V and J are TRBV7-2 and TRBJ2-5; weak D call: TRBD1 (5 bases). The V gene lost 2 bases and the J gene lost 2 bases, with 12 bases spanning the gap. The germline V gene encodes CDR1 SGHTA and CDR2 FQGNSA. The CDR3 runs 15 residues. CDR3 DNA: TGTGCCAGCAGCTTACCCGCAGGGCGTCAAGAGACCCAGTACTTC. It is translated as CASSLPAGRQETQYF. Full variable domain (rest looked up from reference TRBV7-2 and TRBJ2-5): GAGVSQSPSNKVTEKGKDVELRCDPISGHTALYWYRQSLGQGLEFLIYFQGNSAPDKSGLPSDRFSAERTGGSVSTLTIQRTQQEDSAVYLCASSLPAGRQETQYFGPGTRLLVL.

This clone was observed a single time. This sequence joins TRBV29-1 and TRBJ2-7; D is possibly TRBD2 (5 bases). This CDR3 has 11 residues. Trimming stripped 7 bases from V and 3 bases from J, with 10 bases between. The germline V gene encodes CDR1 SQVTM and CDR2 ANQGSEA. DNA of the CDR3: TGCAGCGCCACGGGGTACTACGAGCAGTACTTC. As protein: CSATGYYEQYF.

The V gene is TRBV7-2, the J gene TRBJ1-4; 10 bases are a match to TRBD1. Germline V gene lookup returns CDR1 SGHTA and CDR2 FQGNSA. This CDR3 comprises 18 residues. V shed 1 base, J shed 7 bases, and the junction held 12 bases outside the gene matches. CDR3 sequence: CASSLVPRQGALSEKLFF. The CDR3 nucleotides read TGTGCCAGCAGCTTAGTCCCGAGACAGGGGGCGCTCAGTGAAAAACTGTTTTTT.

The genes are TRBV11-2 and TRBJ2-1; TRBD2 is a possible D gene (5 bases). The CDR3 is made up of 15 amino acids. From germline, CDR1 is SGHAT and CDR2 FQNNGV. Trimming removed 2 bases at V and 0 bases at J, with 8 bases between. The CDR3 sequence is CASSLSGSSYNEQFF. The DNA for the CDR3 is TGTGCCAGCAGCTTAAGCGGCAGCTCCTACAATGAGCAGTTCTTC.

This clone was observed a single time. The chain joins TRBV14 to TRBJ2-7; D not resolved. V was pared by 6 bases and J by 3 bases, with 15 bases between. Germline V gene data show CDR1 as SGHDN and CDR2 as FVKESK. CDR3 size: 14 residues. CDR3 sequence reads: CASSSILRYYEQYF. CDR3 in DNA: TGTGCCAGCAGTTCAATCCTCCGGTACTACGAGCAGTACTTC.

The J gene is TRBJ1-2, the V gene TRBV19, with TRBD1 as a possible D gene (5 bases). V was pared by 9 bases and J by 6 bases, with 17 bases between. The V gene's germline CDR1 is LNHDA and CDR2 SQIVND (reference sequence). This CDR3 comprises 13 residues. The CDR3 region has the DNA TGTGCCAGCAAATACCGACAGCGAAATGGCTACACCTTC. Translated, it gives CASKYRQRNGYTF.

This clone was seen only a few times. The CDR3 loop is CAATRGDTQYF. Written as DNA, the CDR3 is TGTGCCGCCACGCGGGGAGATACGCAGTATTTT. The chain recombines TRBV6-5 with TRBJ2-3; TRBD2 is a possible D gene (6 bases). Germline V lookup: CDR1 MNHEY, CDR2 SVGAGI. The ends were cut back, 11 bases at V and 5 bases at J, with 11 bases in the middle. This CDR3 spans 11 amino acids.

The chain carries TRBV7-8 and TRBJ1-2, with D possibly being TRBD1 (6 bases). This CDR3 region has 14 residues. Per the germline V gene, CDR1 is SGHVS and CDR2 is FQNEAQ. The V end was cut by 5 bases, the J end by 3 bases, with 13 bases between. The CDR3 reads CASSTGHRDYGYTF. The CDR3 DNA sequence: TGTGCCAGCAGCACGGGACACCGGGACTATGGCTACACCTTC.

V gene TRBV4-2 combines with J gene TRBJ2-7; the D is unclear. V lost 0 bases and J lost 1, with 10 bases in between. From germline, CDR1 is LGHNA and CDR2 YNFKEQ. The CDR3 is 15 amino acids. The CDR3 sequence: CASSQDYRGSYEQYF. The CDR3 DNA sequence: TGTGCCAGCAGCCAAGATTACCGCGGATCCTACGAGCAGTACTTC.

The chain links TRBV2 to TRBJ1-5; no clear D. The ends were cut back, 7 bases at V and 0 bases at J, with 10 bases in the middle. The CDR3 is 14 amino acids. The germline V gene has CDR1 SNHLY and CDR2 FYNNEI. The CDR3 nucleotides read TGTGCCAGCAAATCGGAGTATAGCAATCAGCCCCAGCATTTT. Residues: CASKSEYSNQPQHF.

This chain joins TRBV11-2 and TRBJ2-1, with D possibly TRBD2 on 6 matching bases. The V and J ends lost 3 bases and 0 bases respectively, with 9 bases between them. Germline V lookup: CDR1 SGHAT, CDR2 FQNNGV. The CDR3 spans 15 residues. This CDR3 reads CASSFGTSSYNEQFF. CDR3 sequence (DNA): TGTGCCAGCAGCTTTGGGACTTCCTCCTACAATGAGCAGTTCTTC.

The chain couples TRBV2 to TRBJ1-4; TRBD1 might be the D (6 bases). Germline V CDR1 and CDR2: SNHLY, FYNNEI. V lost 6 bases and J lost 7, with 15 bases in between. CDR3 length: 14 amino acids. The CDR3 coding sequence is TGTGCCAGCAGGGTACAGGGAGGGGGTGAAAAACTGTTTTTT. It encodes CASRVQGGGEKLFF.